A single sample gave rise to the 12 T cell receptor beta chains below, sequenced in a study of CD8 T cells in Susac syndrome. Random hexamers were used to reverse transcribe an amount of 0.5 to 1 ug RNA. TCRdb reanalysed the immunoSEQ multiplex PCR reads using MiXCR and keeps one entry per CDR3 protein. The top ten hold more than 0.4% of the sample, which has fewer than 80,000 distinct CDR3 sequences, 94% seen once. Sequenced material: CD8+ T cells from PBMCs. These TCRs come from a human donor with Susac syndrome.

The chain employs TRBV7-2 and TRBJ2-7, with TRBD2 matching over 8 bases. J gave up 1 base and V 4 bases, and 3 bases lay outside the gene matches. Germline V gives CDR1 SGHTA, CDR2 FQGNSA. This CDR3 spans 14 amino acids. For the CDR3, the DNA is TGTGCCAGCAGCTCTAGCGGGTCTTCCTACGAGCAGTACTTC. It specifies CASSSSGSSYEQYF.

This chain uses TRBV2 with TRBJ2-7; D gene ambiguous. Germline lookup yields CDR1 SNHLY and CDR2 FYNNEI. The CDR3 has 11 residues. V shed 7 bases and J shed 5 bases, with 9 bases lying between them. The CDR3 coding sequence is TGTGCCAGCAAGGGTAGCAACGAGCAGTACTTC. Amino acid sequence: CASKGSNEQYF.

A single count supports this clonotype. The CDR3 region has the DNA TGTGCCAGCAGCTTGGGGCAAGGGCTAAGCAAAAACATTCAGTACTTC. It specifies CASSLGQGLSKNIQYF. The V and J genes are TRBV7-9 and TRBJ2-4, with D possibly TRBD1 on 5 matching bases. The germline gives CDR1 SEHNR, CDR2 FQNEAQ (reference sequence). Deletions cut 3 bases from V and 3 bases from J, with 15 bases between. This CDR3 region has 16 residues. The variable domain in full, with the rest retrieved from reference TRBV7-9 and TRBJ2-4, is DTGVSQNPRHKITKRGQNVTFRCDPISEHNRLYWYRQTLGQGPEFLTYFQNEAQLEKSRLLSDRFSAERPKGSFSTLEIQRTEQGDSAMYLCASSLGQGLSKNIQYFGAGTRLSVL.

This chain joins TRBV7-9 and TRBJ2-7, with unresolved D. Trimming removed 11 bases from V and 5 bases from J, with 10 bases in between. Germline loops: CDR1 SEHNR, CDR2 FQNEAQ (reference sequence). The CDR3 runs to 10 residues. CDR3 residues: CAAGQDEQYF. In DNA, the CDR3 is TGTGCCGCCGGGCAGGACGAGCAGTACTTC.

This clonotype occurred a few times. The genes are TRBV5-1 and TRBJ2-7; D not resolved. V was cut by 0 bases and J by 3 bases, with 10 bases left in between. CDR1 SGHRS and CDR2 YFSETQ come from the germline V gene. CDR3 length equals 14 residues. The DNA of the CDR3 is TGCGCCAGCAGCTTGGAACGGCTAGGCTACGAGCAGTACTTC. Amino acids: CASSLERLGYEQYF.

The rearrangement uses TRBV20-1 and TRBJ2-2, with a possible D match to TRBD2 (6 bases). CDR1 is DFQATT and CDR2 is SNEGSKA in the germline V gene (reference sequence). This CDR3 is built from 14 residues. V was pared by 5 bases and J by 1 base, with 11 bases between. The CDR3 sequence is CSAPDYLNTGELFF. In DNA, the CDR3 is TGCAGTGCTCCGGACTACCTGAACACCGGGGAGCTGTTTTTT.

The chain's CDR3 is CASSLTGYNEQFF. The CDR3, as DNA: TGTGCCAGCAGTTTAACAGGATACAATGAGCAGTTCTTC. The chain uses TRBV27 and TRBJ2-1; the D gene is possibly TRBD1 (5 bases). CDR1 MNHEY and CDR2 SMNVEV come from the germline V gene (reference sequence). This CDR3 has 13 amino acids. The V end lost 2 bases, the J end lost 4 bases, and 6 bases lay between the germline ends.

This chain connects TRBV4-1 to TRBJ2-7; the D is unclear. The length of the CDR3 is 12 residues. Trimming removed 2 bases at V and 6 bases at J, with 8 bases between. Germline CDR1 is MGHRA and CDR2 is YSYEKL. In DNA form, the CDR3 reads TGCGCCAGCAGCCAACTATCTGGCGAGCAGTACTTC. Its protein is CASSQLSGEQYF.

J is TRBJ2-7 and V is TRBV6-1; TRBD1 matches 7 bases. Germline CDR1 reads MNHNS; CDR2 reads SASEGT. There are 14 residues in the CDR3. Trimming at V came to 2 bases and at J to 5 bases, leaving 6 bases not matched to a gene. The CDR3 sequence: CASSEIDRADEQYF. CDR3 coding DNA: TGTGCCAGCAGTGAAATTGACAGGGCCGACGAGCAGTACTTC.

The chain has TRBV27 and TRBJ2-1, with D tentatively TRBD1 or TRBD2 (6 bases each). The V gene's germline CDR1 is MNHEY and CDR2 SMNVEV (reference sequence). The ends were cut back, 8 bases at V and 1 base at J, with 15 bases in the middle. This CDR3 is built from 15 residues. The CDR3 sequence is CASSSGGPSYNEQFF. As DNA, the CDR3 is TGTGCCAGCTCGTCCGGGGGCCCTTCCTACAATGAGCAGTTCTTC.

The CDR3 DNA sequence: TGCAGCGTTGGAGGGCGGAGCTCCTACAATGAGCAGTTCTTC. This translates into CSVGGRSSYNEQFF. The chain carries TRBV29-1 and TRBJ2-1; D is possibly TRBD2 (5 bases). Germline V gene data show CDR1 as SQVTM and CDR2 as ANQGSEA. Trimming removed 4 bases from V and 0 bases from J, with 10 bases in between. The length of the CDR3 is 14 residues.

This chain connects TRBV20-1 to TRBJ1-1, with 8 positions matching TRBD1. Per germline, CDR1 DFQATT and CDR2 SNEGSKA (reference sequence). The CDR3 is 12 residues long. Trimming at V came to 4 bases and at J to 4 bases, leaving 2 bases not matched to a gene. For the CDR3, the DNA is TGCAGTGCTAACAGGGGGACCACTGAAGCTTTCTTT. Protein sequence: CSANRGTTEAFF.